A selection of T cell receptor beta chains follows, all from one sample in a study of blood T cell repertoires in COVID-19. Method: immunoSEQ multiplex PCR; TCRdb's copy keeps in-frame clones and lacks some. The table includes a few hundred thousand clones, more than 85% detected once. What was sequenced was peripheral blood. The receptors derive from a woman aged 55-70 years with COVID-19, enrolled during active disease. Both conserved end residues are part of each CDR3. The D gene is left open where the match is weak.

d_gene: NA
j_gene: TRBJ2-7
v_gene: TRBV19
CDR3aa: CASSPPSQGRYEQYF

d_gene: TRBD1
j_gene: TRBJ2-5
v_gene: TRBV15
CDR3aa: CATSSGTGLQETQYF

d_gene: NA
j_gene: TRBJ1-2
v_gene: TRBV3-1/TRBV3-2
CDR3aa: CASSQDSGVYGYTF

d_gene: TRBD2
j_gene: TRBJ2-3
v_gene: TRBV28
CDR3aa: CASSHGTSGSGTQYF

d_gene: NA
j_gene: TRBJ1-4
v_gene: TRBV7-2
CDR3aa: CASSRGLATVDEKLFF

d_gene: NA
j_gene: TRBJ1-2
v_gene: TRBV7-2
CDR3aa: CASSYNYREGGGYTF

d_gene: NA
j_gene: TRBJ1-1
v_gene: TRBV7-8
CDR3aa: CASSFTIRQDGSEAFF

d_gene: TRBD1
j_gene: TRBJ1-1
v_gene: TRBV6-6
CDR3aa: CASNSGQGASFTEAFF

d_gene: TRBD2
j_gene: TRBJ2-7
v_gene: TRBV4-2
CDR3aa: CASSPGLAGVQEQYF

d_gene: NA
j_gene: TRBJ1-4
v_gene: TRBV4-1
CDR3aa: CASSHSKVGNRREKLFF

d_gene: TRBD1
j_gene: TRBJ2-7
v_gene: TRBV19
CDR3aa: CASSTGQGLSYEQYF

d_gene: NA
j_gene: TRBJ1-5
v_gene: TRBV4-1
CDR3aa: CASSQTGLGNQPQHF

d_gene: TRBD1
j_gene: TRBJ2-1
v_gene: TRBV5-1
CDR3aa: CASSLGQGVSYNEQFF

d_gene: TRBD1
j_gene: TRBJ2-7
v_gene: TRBV12-3/TRBV12-4
CDR3aa: CASSRTGGGQYF

d_gene: NA
j_gene: TRBJ2-5
v_gene: TRBV5-1
CDR3aa: CASSLGQGPGETQYF

d_gene: NA
j_gene: TRBJ2-5
v_gene: TRBV5-4
CDR3aa: CASSSKVGSETQYF

d_gene: NA
j_gene: TRBJ2-7
v_gene: TRBV2
CDR3aa: CASSATRYEQYF

d_gene: TRBD2
j_gene: TRBJ2-5
v_gene: TRBV9
CDR3aa: CASSEGGGESLETQYF

d_gene: TRBD2
j_gene: TRBJ2-5
v_gene: TRBV4-3
CDR3aa: CASSQVALAGGKYF

d_gene: NA
j_gene: TRBJ1-5
v_gene: TRBV28
CDR3aa: CAIQTGLWNQPQHF

d_gene: NA
j_gene: TRBJ2-1
v_gene: TRBV11-3
CDR3aa: CASSLGRVGSSEQFF

d_gene: NA
j_gene: TRBJ1-5
v_gene: TRBV6-5
CDR3aa: CASITGLGRNQPQHF

d_gene: NA
j_gene: TRBJ2-7
v_gene: TRBV27
CDR3aa: CASSLGQGGYEQYF

d_gene: NA
j_gene: TRBJ2-5
v_gene: TRBV15
CDR3aa: CATSREKGQVWETQYF

d_gene: NA
j_gene: TRBJ2-7
v_gene: TRBV25-1
CDR3aa: CASSVRTGQGIVEQYF

d_gene: TRBD1
j_gene: TRBJ1-6
v_gene: TRBV11-2
CDR3aa: CASSLGGAGGLSYNSPLHF

d_gene: NA
j_gene: TRBJ1-2
v_gene: TRBV7-9
CDR3aa: CASSLQGSYGYTF

d_gene: TRBD2
j_gene: TRBJ2-5
v_gene: TRBV6-5
CDR3aa: CASRKTSGRETQYF

d_gene: TRBD2
j_gene: TRBJ2-7
v_gene: TRBV4-3
CDR3aa: CASKERESSYEQYF

d_gene: NA
j_gene: TRBJ2-1
v_gene: TRBV19
CDR3aa: CASSISGNNEQFF

d_gene: TRBD1
j_gene: TRBJ1-1
v_gene: TRBV6-5
CDR3aa: CASKQTGRAFF

d_gene: NA
j_gene: TRBJ2-1
v_gene: TRBV7-8
CDR3aa: CASRRDPTGNEQFF

d_gene: NA
j_gene: TRBJ1-2
v_gene: TRBV28
CDR3aa: CASSPLGTNLNYGYTF

d_gene: NA
j_gene: TRBJ1-1
v_gene: TRBV21-1
CDR3aa: CASSKGMVGHWNTEAFF

d_gene: NA
j_gene: TRBJ1-1
v_gene: TRBV7-9
CDR3aa: CASSPHGGANTEAFF

d_gene: NA
j_gene: TRBJ2-7
v_gene: TRBV5-4
CDR3aa: CASSLDGYEQYF

d_gene: TRBD1
j_gene: TRBJ1-6
v_gene: TRBV19
CDR3aa: CASSLGQGFASPLHF

d_gene: NA
j_gene: TRBJ1-5
v_gene: TRBV30
CDR3aa: CAWRGQGNQPQHF

d_gene: NA
j_gene: TRBJ1-1
v_gene: TRBV27
CDR3aa: CASSRGRGTEAFF

d_gene: NA
j_gene: TRBJ1-5
v_gene: TRBV6-1
CDR3aa: CASSEVRGTPQPQHF

d_gene: TRBD1
j_gene: TRBJ1-4
v_gene: TRBV18
CDR3aa: CASSRRDRGGEKLFF

d_gene: TRBD2
j_gene: TRBJ2-5
v_gene: TRBV11-3
CDR3aa: CASSLVLAGGRETQYF

d_gene: NA
j_gene: TRBJ1-1
v_gene: TRBV7-3
CDR3aa: CASSLSGARTEAFF

d_gene: TRBD2
j_gene: TRBJ2-5
v_gene: TRBV20-1
CDR3aa: CSASPSGRLYF

d_gene: TRBD1
j_gene: TRBJ1-1
v_gene: TRBV19
CDR3aa: CASRPSDRVDTEAFF

d_gene: NA
j_gene: TRBJ2-3
v_gene: TRBV6-4
CDR3aa: CASSDGGGSTDTQYF

d_gene: TRBD1
j_gene: TRBJ2-5
v_gene: TRBV5-4
CDR3aa: CASSLQGQETQYF

d_gene: TRBD1
j_gene: TRBJ1-1
v_gene: TRBV28
CDR3aa: CASSSSRGYKGSTEAFF

d_gene: TRBD1
j_gene: TRBJ1-5
v_gene: TRBV24-1
CDR3aa: CATSDSQGQPQHF

d_gene: TRBD1
j_gene: TRBJ1-4
v_gene: TRBV19
CDR3aa: CASKGDRNEKLFF

d_gene: TRBD1
j_gene: TRBJ2-1
v_gene: TRBV28
CDR3aa: CASSRGQGYNEQFF